This TCR beta chain was retrieved from a study of CD8 T cells in Susac syndrome (dated 2019 in TCRdb). Concerning the study at large: The study used repertoire sequencing to test whether antigen drove CD8+ T cell activation and differentiation in Susac syndrome.

Beyond this particular receptor, the publication reports: The number of individuals in the TCR sequencing and HLA analysis was recognized as being relatively small.

About this clonotype: This clone's antigen is unknown. Per-base qualities were not stored, and no clone one base away is much larger.

Looking up the germline V gene (reference sequence) yields CDR1 GTSNPN and CDR2 SVGIG. Between the V and J ends, shortened by 2 bases and 2 bases respectively, the junction contains 10 bases. The CDR3, cysteine through phenylalanine, is 14 amino acids long. Solely the CDR3 DNA is kept, with 42 bases framed from the first base. RNA was extracted with the RNeasy kit and about 0.5 to 1 ug was reverse transcribed using random hexamers. The immunoSEQ multiplex PCR assay, covering 54 Vbeta and 13 Jbeta segments, was used to amplify TCR beta CDR3 regions. PCR amplification bias was corrected by using a synthetic template baseline for primer optimization and computational correction. As for how the authors treated the data: Reads were annotated to V, D and J genes per IMGT and analyzed with immunoSEQ Analyzer, keeping only productive sequences. Clonality was calculated as one minus the Shannon entropy normalized by log2 of the number of productive unique sequences. Public and private clones were assessed among the 100 most prevalent clones of each patient and control. Clones were defined as Susac-specific when absent from the healthy and MS cohorts, from about a thousand published viral clones and from other ImmuneACCESS disease sequences. Starting from the raw public reads, TCRdb applied fastp trimming at Q25, assembled clones with MiXCR and retained in-frame beta chains. Rows are combined by CDR3 protein, so each entry shows the most common genes and DNA. TCRdb's processing, not the authors', yielded these V and J calls. Present in this sample are about 140,000 distinct CDR3 sequences, 85% to 95% of which were seen just once. The ten largest clonotypes hold over 0.1% of the sample.

High-throughput TCR beta sequencing profiled peripheral blood CD8+ and CD4+ T cells from healthy donors, Susac syndrome patients and multiple sclerosis patients. The multiple sclerosis controls were treatment-naive patients who had stable or active relapsing-remitting disease and met the revised McDonald criteria. CD8+ TEMRA cells were enriched by FACS, while bulk CD8+ and CD4+ T cells were purified by magnetic negative isolation. Blood was collected in EDTA tubes and processed within 24 hours, with PBMCs isolated through density gradient centrifugation. PBMCs intended for TCR sequencing were frozen in liquid nitrogen and were later thawed in a 37 degrees C water bath. Purity of sorted or isolated CD4+, CD8+ and CD8+ TEMRA cells was at least 90%.

The rearrangement joined TRBV30 to TRBJ1-5, and perhaps TRBD1 as D gene, on 5 matching bases. The TCR sequence derives from a human donor with multiple sclerosis. Specimen: CD4+ T cells from PBMCs. The base sequence is TGTGCCTGGAGTAGGGGCGGCGGCAATCAGCCCCAGCATTTT. It is translated as CAWSRGGGNQPQHF.